One and the same sample provided the 27 T cell receptor beta chains below, sequenced in a study of beta chain features in type 1 diabetes. Expressed TCRB transcripts were sequenced because the entire RNA isolate underwent reverse transcription. The repertoire was sequenced with immunoSEQ multiplex PCR; TCRdb's copy has only in-frame clones and lacks some. The sample consists of 450,000 to 600,000 clones, approximately 30% of them appearing once. Sequencing was carried out using naive CD4+ T cells from blood. The receptors derive from a man aged 18 to 30 in good health.

A single count supports this clone. V is TRBV6-5 and J is TRBJ2-1; the match to TRBD1 covers 10 bases. The CDR3 consists of 14 residues. The germline gives CDR1 MNHEY, CDR2 SVGAGI. V was clipped by 6 bases and J by 9 bases; unmatched bases: 8. The CDR3 reads CASRGQGESFEQFF. In DNA form, the CDR3 reads TGTGCCAGCAGAGGACAGGGGGAATCGTTTGAGCAGTTCTTC.

The V gene is TRBV28, the J gene TRBJ2-1, with no clear D. With 3 bases removed from V and 4 bases from J, the gap between germline ends came to 22 bases. Germline V lookup: CDR1 MDHEN, CDR2 SYDVKM. The CDR3 length is 18 residues. The CDR3 bases are TGTGCCAGCAGTTTCAGCTTAGCCGACATACGCACTTACAATGAGCAGTTCTTC. It is translated as CASSFSLADIRTYNEQFF. Filled out from reference TRBV28 and TRBJ2-1, the complete variable domain reads DVKVTQSSRYLVKRTGEKVFLECVQDMDHENMFWYRQDPGLGLRLIYFSYDVKMKEKGDIPEGYSVSREKKERFSLILESASTNQTSMYLCASSFSLADIRTYNEQFFGPGTRLTVL.

The chain employs TRBV5-6 and TRBJ2-5; D ambiguous. Trimming removed 3 bases at V and 1 base at J, with 16 bases between. The CDR3 totals 16 residues. CDR1 SGHDT and CDR2 YYEEEE come from the germline V gene. The DNA for the CDR3 is TGTGCCAGCAGCTCCGAGAGGTATTGGGGCCAAGAGACCCAGTACTTC. Residues: CASSSERYWGQETQYF.

The CDR3 here is CASSQVTGEGIREKLFF. The CDR3 DNA reads as TGTGCCAGCAGCCAAGTGACAGGGGAAGGGATTCGTGAAAAACTGTTTTTT. This sequence joins TRBV4-2 and TRBJ1-4; 8 bases map to TRBD1. V lost 1 base, J lost 7 bases, and 11 bases stayed unmatched. The CDR3 contains 17 residues. CDR1 and CDR2 from the germline V gene are LGHNA and YNFKEQ.

This clone was counted only a few times. V usage is TRBV5-1 and J usage is TRBJ2-7; 8 bases align to TRBD1. CDR3 length: 15 amino acids. The germline CDR1 and CDR2 sequences are SGHRS and YFSETQ. Unmatched junction bases numbered 8, after V lost 4 bases and J lost 2 bases. The CDR3 nucleotides are TGCGCCAGCAGCGGAGGGACAGGACGTACCTACGAGCAGTACTTC. Translated: CASSGGTGRTYEQYF.

This clone was seen a few times. The chain joins TRBV9 to TRBJ2-2; 7 bases line up with TRBD2. V lost 5 bases to trimming and J lost 7 bases; unmatched junction nucleotides: 8. The V gene's germline CDR1 is SGDLS and CDR2 YYNGEE. The length of the CDR3 is 14 residues. CDR3 nucleotides: TGTGCCAGCAGTCCTTCGGCGGGAGACGGGGAGCTGTTTTTT. This codes for CASSPSAGDGELFF.

This clone came up a few times. This chain joins TRBV30 and TRBJ1-4; no definite D call. V lost 2 bases and J 6 bases, leaving 10 bases between the germline ends. Germline CDR1 GTSNPN, CDR2 SVGIG (reference sequence). This CDR3 is 13 amino acids long. Here the CDR3 reads CAWSLAGDEKLFF. In nucleotides, the CDR3 is TGTGCCTGGAGTCTGGCAGGAGATGAAAAACTGTTTTTT.

This clone was recorded a few times. The chain carries TRBV18 and TRBJ2-3, with 7 bases fitting TRBD1. The CDR3 has 16 amino acids. Germline V gene sequence: CDR1 KGHSH, CDR2 LQKENI. V dropped 1 base and J dropped 2; count of bases not matched to a gene: 6. The CDR3 DNA is TGTGCCAGCTCACCACTACAGGGGACCCCCACAGATACGCAGTATTTT. This codes for CASSPLQGTPTDTQYF.

This chain uses TRBV6-5 with TRBJ2-7, with 10 nucleotides matching TRBD2. The V and J ends lost 9 bases and 3 bases, in that order; junction bases with no gene match: 8. Per the germline V gene, CDR1 is MNHEY and CDR2 is SVGAGI. The CDR3 runs 14 residues. The CDR3 nucleotides are TGTGCCAGTAGACTAGCGGGCCCGTACTACGAGCAGTACTTC. Its translation is CASRLAGPYYEQYF.

The V call is TRBV7-2, the J call TRBJ1-1; D uncertain. The CDR3 extends over 14 amino acids. Per the germline V gene, CDR1 is SGHTA and CDR2 is FQGNSA. V was shortened by 1 base and J by 2 bases, with 8 bases between the two germline ends. The CDR3 spells CASSLDAVNTEAFF. Written as DNA, the CDR3 is TGTGCCAGCAGCTTAGACGCAGTCAACACTGAAGCTTTCTTT.

This clone appeared a few times. The gene calls are TRBV29-1 and TRBJ1-1; 8 positions agree with TRBD1. This CDR3 has 13 amino acids. The junction had 9 bases not matched to a gene; V was cut back by 7 bases and J by 5 bases. Germline CDR1 SQVTM, CDR2 ANQGSEA. CDR3 bases: TGCAGCGCCCCCGGGACAGGTGAAACTGAAGCTTTCTTT. Amino acid sequence: CSAPGTGETEAFF. Supplemented by reference TRBV29-1 and TRBJ1-1, the full variable domain reads SAVISQKPSRDICQRGTSLTIQCQVDSQVTMMFWYRQQPGQSLTLIATANQGSEATYESGFVIDKFPISRPNLTFSTLTVSNMSPEDSSIYLCSAPGTGETEAFFGQGTRLTVV.

In this sample, this clone turned up a few times. V and J are TRBV5-1 and TRBJ2-5, with D perhaps matching TRBD1 (5 bases). Per the germline V gene, CDR1 is SGHRS and CDR2 is YFSETQ. Trimming pared 2 bases from V and 5 bases from J, leaving 13 bases between. The CDR3 spans 14 residues. CDR3 in DNA: TGCGCCAGCAGCTTTCCGGACATGGCGGAGACCCAGTACTTC. It yields the protein CASSFPDMAETQYF.

The chain links TRBV29-1 to TRBJ2-5, with D possibly TRBD1 on 7 matching bases. The V end lost 4 bases, the J end lost 2 bases, and 11 bases lay between the germline ends. This CDR3 is built from 13 residues. Germline CDR1 SQVTM, CDR2 ANQGSEA. CDR3 DNA sequence: TGCAGCGTTGGGGGGGACAGTCAAGAGACCCAGTACTTC. It yields the protein CSVGGDSQETQYF.

The V call is TRBV11-2, the J call TRBJ2-3, with 10 bases lining up with TRBD1. This CDR3 region has 17 residues. In germline, CDR1 is SGHAT, CDR2 FQNNGV. V was clipped by 2 bases and J by 4 bases; unmatched bases: 9. The CDR3 coding sequence is TGTGCCAGCAGCTTATCGCGGGGGACAGGGGTATCAGATACGCAGTATTTT. Its translation: CASSLSRGTGVSDTQYF.

The chain recombines TRBV2 with TRBJ2-1, with D perhaps matching TRBD2 (6 bases). CDR1 SNHLY and CDR2 FYNNEI come from the germline V gene. The V end was cut by 7 bases, the J end by 3 bases, with 13 bases between. The CDR3 is made up of 14 amino acids. CDR3 protein: CASNHGRRYNEQFF. The CDR3 DNA reads TGTGCCAGCAACCACGGGAGACGCTACAATGAGCAGTTCTTC.

A few counts support this clone. The chain employs TRBV9 and TRBJ2-1, with 12 bases matching TRBD2. The germline V gene encodes CDR1 SGDLS and CDR2 YYNGEE. Trimming cost V 4 bases and J 10 bases; bases outside gene matches: 6. The CDR3 spans 14 residues. CDR3 residues: CASSLTSGRYEQFF. CDR3 sequence (DNA): TGTGCCAGCAGCTTGACTAGCGGGAGATACGAGCAGTTCTTC.

The chain has TRBV7-2 and TRBJ2-1; TRBD2 aligns across 8 bases. CDR1 is SGHTA and CDR2 is FQGNSA in the germline V gene. The CDR3 has 15 amino acids. V was clipped by 5 bases and J by 4 bases; unmatched bases: 7. CDR3: CASSLKREPYNEQFF. The CDR3 region has the DNA TGTGCCAGCAGCCTGAAGCGGGAGCCTTACAATGAGCAGTTCTTC. Variable domain in full (rest from reference TRBV7-2 and TRBJ2-1): GAGVSQSPSNKVTEKGKDVELRCDPISGHTALYWYRQSLGQGLEFLIYFQGNSAPDKSGLPSDRFSAERTGGSVSTLTIQRTQQEDSAVYLCASSLKREPYNEQFFGPGTRLTVL.

The CDR3 DNA sequence: TGTGCCAGCAGTGAGGGTAGCGGGACCTTCCAAGAGACCCAGTACTTC. Its translation: CASSEGSGTFQETQYF. The chain uses TRBV25-1 and TRBJ2-5; TRBD2 agrees at 8 bases. J gave up 1 base and V 3 bases, and 7 bases lay outside the gene matches. This CDR3 has 16 amino acids. Germline CDR1 is MGHDK and CDR2 is SYGVNS.

This chain links TRBV5-6 with TRBJ2-1; no definite D call. In germline, CDR1 is SGHDT, CDR2 YYEEEE. V was clipped by 2 bases and J by 5 bases, with 8 bases between them. The CDR3 runs 13 residues. The CDR3 region is CASSFGLNNEQFF. CDR3 bases: TGTGCCAGCAGCTTTGGCCTCAACAATGAGCAGTTCTTC. Full variable domain (outside the CDR3, taken from reference TRBV5-6 and TRBJ2-1): DAGVTQSPTHLIKTRGQQVTLRCSPKSGHDTVSWYQQALGQGPQFIFQYYEEEERQRGNFPDRFSGHQFPNYSSELNVNALLLGDSALYLCASSFGLNNEQFFGPGTRLTVL.

A few counts support this clone. The CDR3 protein is CASRELASAYNEQFF. In DNA, the CDR3 is TGTGCCAGCAGAGAACTAGCTAGTGCATACAATGAGCAGTTCTTC. This chain joins TRBV6-1 and TRBJ2-1; a possible D gene is TRBD2 (6 bases). The CDR3 spans 15 residues. Germline V gene lookup returns CDR1 MNHNS and CDR2 SASEGT. Trimming took 6 bases from V and 4 from J, leaving 16 bases between them.

The rearrangement uses TRBV6-5 and TRBJ2-4, with D maybe TRBD2 (5 bases). The CDR3 totals 13 residues. V lost 2 bases and J 5 bases, leaving 7 bases between the germline ends. Germline CDR1 reads MNHEY; CDR2 reads SVGAGI. This chain's CDR3 is CASSYRGQNIQYF. In DNA, the CDR3 is TGTGCCAGCAGTTACCGAGGGCAAAACATTCAGTACTTC.

The CDR3 region is CASSSRTSVNEQFF. Here the CDR3 DNA reads TGTGCCAGCAGCTCCCGGACTAGCGTCAATGAGCAGTTCTTC. The rearrangement uses TRBV7-9 and TRBJ2-1, with 9 bases lining up with TRBD2. V gave up 4 bases and J gave up 6 bases; unmatched junction bases: 4. This CDR3 comprises 14 residues. Germline values: CDR1 SEHNR, CDR2 FQNEAQ (reference sequence). The entire variable domain, with the rest obtained from reference TRBV7-9 and TRBJ2-1, is as follows: DTGVSQNPRHKITKRGQNVTFRCDPISEHNRLYWYRQTLGQGPEFLTYFQNEAQLEKSRLLSDRFSAERPKGSFSTLEIQRTEQGDSAMYLCASSSRTSVNEQFFGPGTRLTVL.

The chain carries TRBV7-9 and TRBJ2-1; TRBD2 aligns across 10 bases. J gave up 4 bases and V 4 bases, and 4 bases lay outside the gene matches. Germline-derived CDR1 and CDR2 are SEHNR and FQNEAQ (reference sequence). This CDR3 is 15 amino acids long. DNA for the CDR3: TGTGCCAGCAGCTCTAGCGGGAGCCCTTACAATGAGCAGTTCTTC. As protein: CASSSSGSPYNEQFF.

This clone has only a few counts. This rearrangement joins TRBV15 to TRBJ2-1, with TRBD1 matching 7 bases. The J segment lost 7 bases and the V segment lost 2 bases, leaving 23 bases of the junction unmatched. The CDR3 has 20 residues. Per the germline V gene, CDR1 is LNHNV and CDR2 is YYDKDF (reference sequence). CDR3 sequence reads: CATSRPSYTGRQGLLNEQFF. The CDR3 DNA is TGTGCCACCAGCAGACCGTCCTACACTGGACGACAGGGATTATTAAATGAGCAGTTCTTC.

This sequence joins TRBV29-1 and TRBJ2-7; TRBD2 aligns across 7 bases. The CDR3 extends over 13 amino acids. Germline-derived CDR1 and CDR2 are SQVTM and ANQGSEA. With V trimmed by 3 bases and J by 0 bases, 2 bases remained unmatched. In DNA form, the CDR3 reads TGCAGCGTTGATAGCGGGCCCTCCTACGAGCAGTACTTC. Translating gives CSVDSGPSYEQYF.

The chain carries TRBV7-2 and TRBJ1-2; D ambiguous. The CDR3 is 14 residues long. The germline V gene encodes CDR1 SGHTA and CDR2 FQGNSA. Trimming pared 4 bases from V and 2 bases from J, leaving 11 bases between. CDR3 DNA sequence: TGTGCCAGCAGCTCCGGCGTGCTAAACTATGGCTACACCTTC. Protein product: CASSSGVLNYGYTF. The variable domain in full, completed from reference TRBV7-2 and TRBJ1-2, reads GAGVSQSPSNKVTEKGKDVELRCDPISGHTALYWYRQSLGQGLEFLIYFQGNSAPDKSGLPSDRFSAERTGGSVSTLTIQRTQQEDSAVYLCASSSGVLNYGYTFGSGTRLTVV.

V gene TRBV4-1 combines with J gene TRBJ1-2, with a weak D call TRBD1 (5 bases). V lost 1 base and J lost 2, with 14 bases in between. The CDR3 is 16 residues long. Germline CDR1 is MGHRA and CDR2 is YSYEKL. The CDR3 spells CASSQVPGTINYGYTF. The CDR3 bases are TGCGCCAGCAGCCAAGTGCCCGGGACCATAAACTATGGCTACACCTTC.